This is a list of T cell receptor beta chains from one sample in a study of PD-1 blockade in classical Hodgkin lymphoma. Generated by immunoSEQ multiplex PCR, the TCRdb table keeps only in-frame clones and is missing some. The profile shows roughly 20,000 clones, 70% to 75% of them singletons. Specimen: CD4+ T cells from blood, collected before the fourth cycle of nivolumab. The receptors were sampled from a human donor with classical Hodgkin lymphoma. CDR3s include the opening cysteine and the closing phenylalanine or tryptophan. A D gene is named only where the DNA matches it firmly. The size of a clone is reported for some rows only, either as once, few or many, or as a class for expanded clones.

CDR3 protein,CDR3 DNA,D gene,V gene,clone size,J gene
CASSQDSTGFYNSPLHF,TGTGCCAGCAGCCAAGATTCGACAGGGTTTTATAATTCACCCCTCCACTTT,TRBD1,TRBV4-2,.,TRBJ1-6
CASSLGGVAGELFF,TGTGCCAGCAGCTTAGGAGGGGTCGCCGGGGAGCTGTTTTTT,.,TRBV7-2,.,TRBJ2-2
CASTNIIRGSYGYTF,TGTGCCAGCACAAATATTATTCGTGGCAGCTATGGCTACACCTTC,.,TRBV28,few,TRBJ1-2
CASSREEQYF,TGTGCCAGCAGTAGGGAGGAGCAGTACTTC,.,TRBV6-6,.,TRBJ2-7
CAISEADGTEAFF,TGTGCCATCAGTGAAGCGGACGGGACTGAAGCTTTCTTT,.,TRBV10-3,.,TRBJ1-1
CASSPREGGTQYF,TGTGCCAGCAGTCCTCGGGAAGGCGGGACCCAGTACTTC,.,TRBV6-1,.,TRBJ2-5
CASSLEGTADIQYF,TGTGCCAGCAGCTTGGAAGGGACAGCGGACATTCAGTACTTC,TRBD1,TRBV5-4,.,TRBJ2-4
CASSGGTGVTEAFF,TGTGCCAGCAGCGGGGGGACAGGTGTCACTGAAGCTTTCTTT,TRBD1,TRBV9,.,TRBJ1-1
CASSVVWGIQYF,TGTGCCAGCAGCGTAGTATGGGGGATTCAGTACTTC,.,TRBV9,once,TRBJ2-4
CASSLTRGGGYTF,TGTGCCAGCAGTTTAACCCGCGGCGGGGGCTACACCTTC,.,TRBV27,.,TRBJ1-2
CASHPYSSSGDNEQFF,TGTGCCAGCCATCCATATAGTTCCTCAGGCGACAATGAGCAGTTCTTC,.,TRBV11-1,.,TRBJ2-1
CASSLAGGGSYEQYF,TGTGCCAGCAGTTTAGCGGGAGGAGGTTCCTACGAGCAGTACTTC,TRBD2,TRBV6-6,few,TRBJ2-7
CASSPGTLRTDTQYF,TGTGCCAGCAGCCCCGGGACGTTACGCACAGATACGCAGTATTTT,.,TRBV7-2,.,TRBJ2-3
CAISERGQHSNQPQHF,TGTGCCATCAGTGAGAGAGGACAGCATAGCAATCAGCCCCAGCATTTT,.,TRBV10-3,.,TRBJ1-5
CASSLGQGGSPPHF,TGTGCCAGCAGCTTGGGGCAGGGGGGTTCACCCCCCCACTTT,TRBD1,TRBV7-9,.,TRBJ1-6
CASSEVSNVGETQYF,TGTGCCAGCAGTGAAGTTTCAAACGTGGGGGAGACCCAGTACTTC,.,TRBV6-1,.,TRBJ2-5
CASSSKLAGNIQYF,TGTGCCAGTAGCAGCAAACTAGCGGGAAACATTCAGTACTTC,TRBD2,TRBV19,few,TRBJ2-4
CASTLQGSGANVLTF,TGCGCCAGCACCCTACAGGGTTCTGGGGCCAACGTCCTGACTTTC,.,TRBV5-1,.,TRBJ2-6
CASSLTTGSQAFF,TGTGCCAGCAGCCTAACTACAGGGAGTCAAGCTTTCTTT,.,TRBV5-6,few,TRBJ1-1
CASSLADRAAGELFF,TGTGCCAGCAGCTTAGCTGACAGGGCGGCCGGGGAGCTGTTTTTT,TRBD1,TRBV7-6,few,TRBJ2-2
CASSLGVYEQYF,TGTGCCAGCAGTTTAGGGGTATACGAGCAGTACTTC,.,TRBV28,.,TRBJ2-7
CASSQEPTPGQTNEKLFF,TGCGCCAGCAGCCAAGAACCGACTCCGGGACAGACTAATGAAAAACTGTTTTTT,TRBD1,TRBV4-3,few,TRBJ1-4
CASSQDRNNEQFF,TGCGCCAGCAGCCAAGACCGGAACAATGAGCAGTTCTTC,.,TRBV4-3,.,TRBJ2-1
CASRPTGGNQPQHF,TGCGCCAGCAGACCCACAGGGGGAAATCAGCCCCAGCATTTT,TRBD1,TRBV5-1,.,TRBJ1-5
CASSYGSSGANVLTF,TGTGCCAGCAGCTACGGGAGTAGTGGGGCCAACGTCCTGACTTTC,.,TRBV7-8,.,TRBJ2-6
CASSVTSANYGYTF,TGTGCCAGCAGCGTCACCTCGGCTAACTATGGCTACACCTTC,.,TRBV9,.,TRBJ1-2
CASSLVTGLATGELFF,TGTGCCAGCAGCTTAGTGACAGGGTTGGCCACCGGGGAGCTGTTTTTT,TRBD1,TRBV7-2,.,TRBJ2-2
CATSTGQGSNEQYF,TGTGCCACCAGCACTGGACAGGGGTCCAACGAGCAGTACTTC,TRBD1,TRBV15,few,TRBJ2-7
CATSRPGAYGYTF,TGTGCCACCAGCAGGCCGGGAGCCTATGGCTACACCTTC,.,TRBV15,.,TRBJ1-2
CASSFRRVETQYF,TGTGCCAGCAGTTTCAGGAGGGTCGAGACCCAGTACTTC,.,TRBV28,.,TRBJ2-5
CASSSFGLEGTEAFF,TGCGCCAGCAGCTCCTTTGGTTTAGAGGGGACTGAAGCTTTCTTT,.,TRBV5-1,few,TRBJ1-1
CAWGGQGLKEQYF,TGTGCCTGGGGTGGACAGGGCTTGAAGGAGCAGTACTTC,TRBD1,TRBV30,.,TRBJ2-7
CASSPVKGQGVNTEAFF,TGTGCCAGCTCACCAGTTAAGGGACAGGGGGTGAACACTGAAGCTTTCTTT,TRBD1,TRBV18,few,TRBJ1-1
CASSFTPEETQYF,TGTGCCAGCAGCTTCACCCCGGAAGAGACCCAGTACTTC,.,TRBV13,.,TRBJ2-5
CASSLVRSGGGYTF,TGTGCCAGCAGCTTGGTTCGTTCGGGGGGAGGCTACACCTTC,.,TRBV5-6,.,TRBJ1-2
CASSLSGGPYNEQFF,TGTGCCAGCAGCTTATCGGGGGGGCCCTACAATGAGCAGTTCTTC,TRBD2,TRBV7-9,once,TRBJ2-1
CASRNRVSNQPQHF,TGTGCCAGCAGAAACAGGGTGTCGAATCAGCCCCAGCATTTT,.,TRBV28,.,TRBJ1-5
CASSGDRGLYNEQFF,TGTGCCAGCAGTGGGGACAGGGGTCTCTACAATGAGCAGTTCTTC,TRBD1,TRBV5-4,.,TRBJ2-1
CASRKGTPTDTQYF,TGTGCCAGCAGGAAGGGTACTCCTACAGATACGCAGTATTTT,.,TRBV2,.,TRBJ2-3
CASSLEAWGRNEKLFF,TGCGCCAGCAGCTTGGAGGCCTGGGGGCGAAATGAAAAACTGTTTTTT,.,TRBV5-1,.,TRBJ1-4
CASSLGALDYGYTF,TGTGCCAGTAGCCTCGGGGCGCTCGACTATGGCTACACCTTC,.,TRBV19,few,TRBJ1-2
CASSPGQGTYGYTF,TGTGCCAGCAGTCCAGGACAGGGGACCTATGGCTACACCTTC,TRBD1,TRBV6-5,medium-sized,TRBJ1-2
CASNGNYGYTF,TGTGCCAGCAACGGTAACTATGGCTACACCTTC,.,TRBV2,.,TRBJ1-2
CSVLRGAGGETQYF,TGCAGCGTTTTGCGGGGGGCCGGGGGAGAGACCCAGTACTTC,TRBD2,TRBV29-1,.,TRBJ2-5
CASSYSELAKNIQYF,TGTGCCAGCAGTTACTCGGAGTTAGCCAAAAACATTCAGTACTTC,.,TRBV6-5,.,TRBJ2-4
CSVNRGGVGVTEAFF,TGCAGCGTGAATCGGGGCGGGGTGGGGGTCACTGAAGCTTTCTTT,.,TRBV29-1,.,TRBJ1-1
CASSWGGYEQYF,TGTGCCAGCAGCTGGGGCGGCTACGAGCAGTACTTC,.,TRBV5-5,.,TRBJ2-7
CASSSHRTGRSEQYF,TGTGCCAGTAGTTCTCACCGGACAGGACGATCCGAGCAGTACTTC,TRBD1,TRBV19,.,TRBJ2-7
CASSLNGGWETQYF,TGTGCCAGCAGCTTAAACGGGGGGTGGGAGACCCAGTACTTC,TRBD2,TRBV7-2,.,TRBJ2-5
CASSLLGGNTEAFF,TGTGCCAGCAGCTTACTTGGTGGGAACACTGAAGCTTTCTTT,.,TRBV7-2,.,TRBJ1-1
CASSSERGNTEAFF,TGTGCCAGCAGTTCCGAACGTGGGAACACTGAAGCTTTCTTT,.,TRBV6-5,once,TRBJ1-1
CASSPSRAQETQYF,TGTGCCAGCTCACCAAGCAGGGCCCAAGAGACCCAGTACTTC,.,TRBV18,.,TRBJ2-5
CSVPGPTYEQYF,TGCAGCGTTCCCGGGCCCACCTACGAGCAGTACTTC,.,TRBV29-1,.,TRBJ2-7
CASSMARTGGPVQYF,TGTGCCAGTAGTATGGCTCGGACAGGTGGGCCGGTGCAGTACTTC,TRBD1,TRBV19,.,TRBJ2-7
CASSFAQGFRDSPLHF,TGTGCCAGCAGTTTCGCACAGGGGTTCCGCGATTCACCCCTCCACTTT,TRBD1,TRBV27,.,TRBJ1-6
CASSFGPGGNQPQHF,TGTGCCAGCAGTTTTGGGCCGGGCGGCAATCAGCCCCAGCATTTT,.,TRBV28,few,TRBJ1-5
CASRTRAGELFF,TGTGCCAGCAGGACTCGTGCCGGGGAGCTGTTTTTT,.,TRBV6-1,.,TRBJ2-2